These 8 T cell receptor beta chains share one sample of origin, sequenced in a study of T cell responses to AZD1222 COVID-19 vaccine (dated by TCRdb to the early 2020s). Library construction relied on the immunoSEQ multiplex PCR assay. TCRdb holds this immuneACCESS table with in-frame rearrangements only. Some clones are missing; in checked studies, unresolved V genes explain under half, and the rest has no known cause. Counted in this sample were 90,000 or so clones; roughly nine tenths of them appeared once. 2% to 2.5% of the sample goes to the ten largest clones. The sample's time point label, in plain terms: baseline before first vaccination. Sequenced here: peripheral blood, sampled on day 0 of AZD1222 vaccination. Source of these receptors: an adult in good health.

This chain links TRBV19 with TRBJ1-4; possible D gene TRBD1, 6 bases. Trimming removed 3 bases from V and 5 bases from J, with 13 bases in between. The CDR3 consists of 15 residues. Germline V gives CDR1 LNHDA, CDR2 SQIVND (reference sequence). The CDR3 DNA follows: TGTGCCAGTAGTATGTGGGGGCGCTTCAATGAAAAACTGTTTTTT. Encoded protein: CASSMWGRFNEKLFF.

This clone was seen only once. One end of the junction fails to match germline, which may point to a read error. V usage is TRBV4-1 and J usage is TRBJ1-4; TRBD1 might be the D (5 bases). The CDR3 has 19 amino acids. Germline V gene sequence: CDR1 MGHRA, CDR2 YSYEKL. CDR3 sequence (DNA): TGCGCCAGCAGGCAAGCGGCAGGGAGGACTAAAGCAACTAATGAAAAACTGTTTTTT. This translates into CASRQAAGRTKATNEKLFF.

The chain links TRBV12-3 or TRBV12-4 to TRBJ1-2; D gene ambiguous. The CDR3 is 12 amino acids. Trimming took 5 bases from V and 4 from J, leaving 8 bases between them. In DNA form, the CDR3 reads TGTGCCAGCAGTCCTGACACCTATGGCTACACCTTC. It encodes CASSPDTYGYTF.

V is TRBV3-1 (or the pseudogene TRBV3-2) and J is TRBJ1-2, with a possible D match to TRBD1 (6 bases). Trimming stripped 4 bases from V and 3 bases from J, with 18 bases between. CDR3 size: 16 residues. Germline values: CDR1 LGHDT, CDR2 YNNKEL (reference sequence). Here the CDR3 reads CASSPLGGGPYYGYTF. In nucleotides, the CDR3 is TGTGCCAGCAGCCCCCTGGGTGGGGGCCCATACTATGGCTACACCTTC.

The chain is built from TRBV27 and TRBJ1-2; 8 bases align to TRBD1. With V trimmed by 2 bases and J by 0 bases, 5 bases remained unmatched. There are 16 residues in the CDR3. Germline V CDR1 and CDR2: MNHEY, SMNVEV (reference sequence). CDR3 protein: CASSLTGGTANYGYTF. CDR3 in DNA: TGTGCCAGCAGTTTAACAGGGGGGACAGCTAACTATGGCTACACCTTC.

This chain uses TRBV29-1 with TRBJ1-3; no clear D. Germline V gene sequence: CDR1 SQVTM, CDR2 ANQGSEA. The V gene lost 6 bases and the J gene lost 0 bases, with 12 bases spanning the gap. The CDR3 runs to 14 residues. The CDR3 protein is CSVIPGLSGNTIYF. The CDR3, as DNA: TGCAGCGTGATTCCAGGACTCTCTGGAAACACCATATATTTT.

This chain links TRBV11-2 with TRBJ2-4; D uncertain. V shed 4 bases and J shed 0 bases, with 7 bases lying between them. The CDR3 runs to 14 residues. In germline, CDR1 is SGHAT, CDR2 FQNNGV. This CDR3 reads CASSSRLAKNIQYF. The DNA for the CDR3 is TGTGCCAGCAGCTCTAGGTTAGCCAAAAACATTCAGTACTTC.

V is TRBV6-2 or TRBV6-3 and J is TRBJ2-7; tentative D call: TRBD2 (6 bases). Trimming took off 6 bases at V and 0 bases at J, with 12 bases between the two ends. Germline CDR1 is MNHEY and CDR2 is SVGEGT. This CDR3 contains 14 residues. CDR3 sequence: CASSWGDRSYEQYF. The CDR3 bases are TGTGCCAGCAGCTGGGGGGACCGCTCCTACGAGCAGTACTTC.